The source of this TCR beta chain is a study of somatic mutations in cytotoxic T cells in rheumatoid arthritis. This CDR3 spans 14 amino acids. Trimming stripped 3 bases from V and 8 bases from J, with 15 bases between. Germline lookup yields CDR1 SGHNT and CDR2 YYREEE (reference sequence). Blood donors served as healthy controls; their median age was roughly 50 years (range 21-70), and around 50% were female. The data were produced by immunoSEQ multiplex PCR, yet TCRdb's version contains in-frame clones alone and is incomplete. The profile shows 9,500 to 15,000 clones, 80% of them singletons. The origin of this receptor is a middle-aged man in good health. Input material: CD8+ T cells sorted from blood. The rearrangement uses TRBV5-4 and TRBJ2-1, with D perhaps matching TRBD2 (6 bases). The CDR3 DNA sequence: TGTGCCAGCAGCTCCTTCGGCGGGGACGATGAGCAGTTCTTC. This sequence encodes CASSSFGGDDEQFF.